These T cell receptor beta chains were read from a single sample in a study of cytomegalovirus exposure and HLA in healthy donors. TCRdb's table, derived via immunoSEQ multiplex PCR, lists solely in-frame clones and lacks some. The sample records tens of thousands of clones, roughly 80% being singletons. Sequenced: PBMCs. The origin of the receptors is a woman aged 40-49 years in good health and CMV-seropositive. CDR3s include the opening cysteine and the closing phenylalanine or tryptophan. A D gene is named only where the DNA matches it firmly. Clone size is shown for a subset of rows, as once, few, many or a class of expanded clone.

J gene	clone size	V gene	D gene	CDR3 DNA	CDR3 protein
TRBJ2-7	.	TRBV7-2	.	TGTGCCAGCAGCTTAGATCCCAGCGGCTACGAGCAGTACTTC	CASSLDPSGYEQYF
TRBJ1-1	.	TRBV11-2	.	TGTGCCAGCAGCTTCCAAGGGGACACTGAAGCTTTCTTT	CASSFQGDTEAFF
TRBJ2-7	.	TRBV1	.	TGTACCAGCAACCAATCTAGGGAAAGCGGGTGCTTCTACGAGCAGTACTTC	CTSNQSRESGCFYEQYF
TRBJ1-4	once	TRBV9	TRBD1	TGTGCCAGCAGCGTTTCCGGGACAGGGTATGAAAAACTGTTTTTT	CASSVSGTGYEKLFF
TRBJ1-2	.	TRBV2	TRBD1	TGTGCCAGCAGTGCAGGACAGGTGTTGGGCTACACCTTC	CASSAGQVLGYTF
TRBJ1-1	.	TRBV11-1	.	TGTGCCAGCAGCCTCATGGACAGACTGAACACTGAAGCTTTCTTT	CASSLMDRLNTEAFF
TRBJ1-2	.	TRBV18	TRBD1	TGTGCCAGCTCACCAACCACCGGACAGGTTCAAGCTAACTATGGCTACACCTTC	CASSPTTGQVQANYGYTF
TRBJ2-1	.	TRBV15	.	TGTGCCACCAGCAGAGGGGGGGAGAGGGGGCAGTTCTTC	CATSRGGERGQFF
TRBJ2-1	.	TRBV6-4	TRBD2	TGTGCCAGCAGTGAACGAGCGGGCGGGGGCTACAATGAGCAGTTCTTC	CASSERAGGGYNEQFF
TRBJ1-1	many	TRBV13	.	TGTGCCAGCAGCCCGAGGACAGCTGGGACTGAAGCTTTCTTT	CASSPRTAGTEAFF
TRBJ2-7	.	TRBV6-6	TRBD2	TGTGCCAGCAGTCCGGGACTAGCGGGGAAATACGAGCAGTACTTC	CASSPGLAGKYEQYF
TRBJ2-5	.	TRBV7-2	TRBD2	TGTGCCAGCCATGCTAGCGGGAGGGCGGAAGAGACCCAGTACTTC	CASHASGRAEETQYF
TRBJ1-2	.	TRBV2	TRBD1	TGTGCCAGCAGTAATACAGGGGGCGGCTATGGCTACACCTTC	CASSNTGGGYGYTF
TRBJ2-7	.	TRBV11-2	TRBD2	TGTGCCAGCAGCTTAGGGTTCGTGGGAGGACTAGCGGGCTACGAGCAGTACTTC	CASSLGFVGGLAGYEQYF
TRBJ2-5	.	TRBV6-6	.	TGTGCCAGCAGTTACTCGACGGGACAAGAGACCCAGTACTTC	CASSYSTGQETQYF